This T cell receptor (beta chain) was found in a study of cytomegalovirus exposure and HLA in healthy donors. Study-level information: A prior study identified just under 120 million unique TCR beta sequences from about 179 million T cells. Whole-study findings and limits: The study listed some 160 cytomegalovirus-associated TCR beta chains.

Germline V gene lookup returns CDR1 SGHDT and CDR2 YYEEEE. V lost 4 bases to trimming and J lost 6 bases, with 17 bases between them. The CDR3 runs to 14 residues. For this clone: Its cognate antigen is unknown.

Use of 60 Vbeta and 13 Jbeta primers characterized the PCR. Repertoires were generated with immunoSEQ multiplex PCR, while TCRdb's copy carries only in-frame clones and drops some. The sample records fewer than 250,000 clones, about 79% being singletons. The chain employs TRBV5-6 and TRBJ2-7; a possible D gene is TRBD1 (7 bases). The sequenced sample was PBMCs. The TCR sequence derives from a male donor in good health and CMV-seronegative. The DNA of the CDR3 is TGTGCCAGCAGCCCAGGGGGGCTCTACGCCGAGCAGTACTTC. Protein sequence: CASSPGGLYAEQYF. The entire variable domain, with the rest obtained from reference TRBV5-6 and TRBJ2-7, is as follows: DAGVTQSPTHLIKTRGQQVTLRCSPKSGHDTVSWYQQALGQGPQFIFQYYEEEERQRGNFPDRFSGHQFPNYSSELNVNALLLGDSALYLCASSPGGLYAEQYFGPGTRLTVT.